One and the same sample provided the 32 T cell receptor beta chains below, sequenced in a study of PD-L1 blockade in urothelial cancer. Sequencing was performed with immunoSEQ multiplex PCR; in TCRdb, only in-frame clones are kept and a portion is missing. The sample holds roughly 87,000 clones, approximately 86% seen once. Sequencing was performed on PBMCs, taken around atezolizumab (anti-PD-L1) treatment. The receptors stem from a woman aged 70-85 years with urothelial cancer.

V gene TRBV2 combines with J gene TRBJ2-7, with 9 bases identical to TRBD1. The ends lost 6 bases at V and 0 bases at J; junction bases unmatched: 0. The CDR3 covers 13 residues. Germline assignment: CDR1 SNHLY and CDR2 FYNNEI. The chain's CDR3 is CASRDRGSYEQYF. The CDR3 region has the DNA TGTGCCAGCAGGGACAGGGGCTCCTACGAGCAGTACTTC.

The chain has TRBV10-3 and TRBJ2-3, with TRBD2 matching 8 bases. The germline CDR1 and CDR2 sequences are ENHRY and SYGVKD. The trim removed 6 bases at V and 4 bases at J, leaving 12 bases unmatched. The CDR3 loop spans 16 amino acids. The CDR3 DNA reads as TGTGCCATCAGCAGCGGGGGACCTCTCCTCGCAGATACGCAGTATTTT. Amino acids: CAISSGGPLLADTQYF.

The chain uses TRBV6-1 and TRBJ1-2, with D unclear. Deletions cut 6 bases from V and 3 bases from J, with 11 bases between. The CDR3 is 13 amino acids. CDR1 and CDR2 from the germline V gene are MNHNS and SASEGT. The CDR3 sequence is CASSPGRDYGYTF. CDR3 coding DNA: TGTGCCAGCAGCCCCGGCCGGGACTATGGCTACACCTTC.

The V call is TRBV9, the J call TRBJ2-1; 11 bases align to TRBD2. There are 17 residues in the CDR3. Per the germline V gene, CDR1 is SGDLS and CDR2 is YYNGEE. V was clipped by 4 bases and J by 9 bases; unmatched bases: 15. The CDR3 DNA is TGTGCCAGCAGCCAAGGGGGGCTAGCGGGGGGCCTTGGTGAGCAGTTCTTC. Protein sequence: CASSQGGLAGGLGEQFF.

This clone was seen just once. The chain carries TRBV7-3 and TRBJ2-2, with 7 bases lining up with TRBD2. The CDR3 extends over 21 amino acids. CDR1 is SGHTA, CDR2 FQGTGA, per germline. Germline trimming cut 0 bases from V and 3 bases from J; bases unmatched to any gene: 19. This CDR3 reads CASSLTGKGLYRQLHTGELFF. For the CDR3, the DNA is TGTGCCAGCAGCTTAACAGGGAAGGGACTATACAGGCAACTCCACACCGGGGAGCTGTTTTTT. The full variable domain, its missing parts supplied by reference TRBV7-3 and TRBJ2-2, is GAGVSQTPSNKVTEKGKYVELRCDPISGHTALYWYRQSLGQGPEFLIYFQGTGAADDSGLPNDRFFAVRPEGSVSTLKIQRTERGDSAVYLCASSLTGKGLYRQLHTGELFFGEGSRLTVL.

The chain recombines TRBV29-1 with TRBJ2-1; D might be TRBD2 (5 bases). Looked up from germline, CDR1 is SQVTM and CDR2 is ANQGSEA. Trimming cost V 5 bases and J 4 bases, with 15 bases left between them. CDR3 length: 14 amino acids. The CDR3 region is CSVLSGSVYNEQFF. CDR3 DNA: TGCAGCGTTCTGTCGGGGTCGGTGTACAATGAGCAGTTCTTC.

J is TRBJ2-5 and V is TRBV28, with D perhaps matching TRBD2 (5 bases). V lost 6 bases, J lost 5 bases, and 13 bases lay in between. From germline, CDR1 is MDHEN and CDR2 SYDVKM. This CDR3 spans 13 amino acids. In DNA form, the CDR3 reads TGTGCCAGCAGCACACAGAGGGAGGAGACCCAGTACTTC. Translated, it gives CASSTQREETQYF.

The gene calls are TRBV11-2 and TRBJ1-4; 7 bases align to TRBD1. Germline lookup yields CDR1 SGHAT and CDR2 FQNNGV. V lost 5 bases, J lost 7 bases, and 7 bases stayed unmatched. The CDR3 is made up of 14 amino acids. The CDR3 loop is CASSPGGQGEKLFF. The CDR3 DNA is TGTGCCAGCAGCCCAGGGGGGCAAGGTGAAAAACTGTTTTTT. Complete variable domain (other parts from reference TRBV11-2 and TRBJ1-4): EAGVAQSPRYKIIEKRQSVAFWCNPISGHATLYWYQQILGQGPKLLIQFQNNGVVDDSQLPKDRFSAERLKGVDSTLKIQPAKLEDSAVYLCASSPGGQGEKLFFGSGTQLSVL.

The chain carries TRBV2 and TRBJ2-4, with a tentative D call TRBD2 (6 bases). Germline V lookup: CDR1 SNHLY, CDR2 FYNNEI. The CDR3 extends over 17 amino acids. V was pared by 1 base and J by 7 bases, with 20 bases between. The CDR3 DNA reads TGTGCCAGCAGTGAAGAACGAAGGGGCGCGGGGCGGAACATTCAGTACTTC. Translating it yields CASSEERRGAGRNIQYF.

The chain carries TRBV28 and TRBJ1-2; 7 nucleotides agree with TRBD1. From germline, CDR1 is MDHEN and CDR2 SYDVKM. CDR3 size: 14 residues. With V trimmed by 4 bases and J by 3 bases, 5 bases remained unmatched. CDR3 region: CASSSGGGDYGYTF. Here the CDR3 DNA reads TGTGCCAGCAGTTCCGGAGGGGGCGACTATGGCTACACCTTC.

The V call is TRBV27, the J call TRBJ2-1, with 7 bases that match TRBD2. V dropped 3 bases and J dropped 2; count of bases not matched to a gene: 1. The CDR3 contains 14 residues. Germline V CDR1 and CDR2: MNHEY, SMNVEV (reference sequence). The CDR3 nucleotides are TGTGCCAGCAGTTTCCGGGGGGCCTACAATGAGCAGTTCTTC. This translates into CASSFRGAYNEQFF.

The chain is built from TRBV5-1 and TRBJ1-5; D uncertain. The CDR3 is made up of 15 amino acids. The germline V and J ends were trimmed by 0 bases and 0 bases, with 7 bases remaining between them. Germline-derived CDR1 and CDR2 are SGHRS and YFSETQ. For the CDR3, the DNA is TGCGCCAGCAGCTTGGACGGTCATAGCAATCAGCCCCAGCATTTT. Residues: CASSLDGHSNQPQHF.

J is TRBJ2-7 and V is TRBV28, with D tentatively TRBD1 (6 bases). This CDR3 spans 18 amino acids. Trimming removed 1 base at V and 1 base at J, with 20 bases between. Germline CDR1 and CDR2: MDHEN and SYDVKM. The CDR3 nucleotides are TGTGCCAGCAGTTTATATGGTATACTGGGACAAATATCCTACGAGCAGTACTTC. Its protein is CASSLYGILGQISYEQYF. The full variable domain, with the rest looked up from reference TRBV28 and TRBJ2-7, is DVKVTQSSRYLVKRTGEKVFLECVQDMDHENMFWYRQDPGLGLRLIYFSYDVKMKEKGDIPEGYSVSREKKERFSLILESASTNQTSMYLCASSLYGILGQISYEQYFGPGTRLTVT.

CDR3 DNA sequence: TGTGCCAGCAGCTTATTGGCGGGGGGACGTAACAATGAGCAGTTCTTC. Translation: CASSLLAGGRNNEQFF. This chain joins TRBV7-9 and TRBJ2-1; TRBD2 aligns across 8 bases. Germline CDR1 SEHNR, CDR2 FQNEAQ (reference sequence). The junction had 8 bases not matched to a gene; V was cut back by 2 bases and J by 5 bases. The CDR3 is made up of 16 amino acids.

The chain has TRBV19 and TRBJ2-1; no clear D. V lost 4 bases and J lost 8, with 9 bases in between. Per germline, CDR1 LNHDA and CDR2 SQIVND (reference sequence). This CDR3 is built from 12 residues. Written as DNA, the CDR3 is TGTGCCAGTAGTACCCAGATCCATGAGCAGTTCTTC. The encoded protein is CASSTQIHEQFF.

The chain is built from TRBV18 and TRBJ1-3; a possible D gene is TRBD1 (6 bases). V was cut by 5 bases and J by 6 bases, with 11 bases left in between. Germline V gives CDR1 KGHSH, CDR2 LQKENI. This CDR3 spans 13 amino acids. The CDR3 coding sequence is TGTGCCAGCTCAGGGGGCGCGGAAAACACCATATATTTT. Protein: CASSGGAENTIYF.

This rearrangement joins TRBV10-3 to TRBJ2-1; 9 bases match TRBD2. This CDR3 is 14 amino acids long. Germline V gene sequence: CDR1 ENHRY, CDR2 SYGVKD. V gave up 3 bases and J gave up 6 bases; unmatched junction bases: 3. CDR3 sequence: CAISDSAGGNEQFF. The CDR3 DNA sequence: TGTGCCATCAGTGACTCAGCGGGGGGCAATGAGCAGTTCTTC.

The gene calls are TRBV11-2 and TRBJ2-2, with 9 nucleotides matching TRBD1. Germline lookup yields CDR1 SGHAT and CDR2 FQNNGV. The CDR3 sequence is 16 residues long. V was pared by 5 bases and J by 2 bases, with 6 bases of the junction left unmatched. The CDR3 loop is CASSRNRGLNTGELFF. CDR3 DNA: TGTGCCAGCAGCCGGAACAGGGGGCTAAACACCGGGGAGCTGTTTTTT.

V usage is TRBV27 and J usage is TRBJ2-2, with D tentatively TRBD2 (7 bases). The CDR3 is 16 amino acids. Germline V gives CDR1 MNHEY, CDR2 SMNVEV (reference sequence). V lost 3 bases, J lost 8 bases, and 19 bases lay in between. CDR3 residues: CASSFSWGGQQGELFF. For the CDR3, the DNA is TGTGCCAGCAGTTTCTCGTGGGGGGGGCAGCAGGGGGAGCTGTTTTTT.

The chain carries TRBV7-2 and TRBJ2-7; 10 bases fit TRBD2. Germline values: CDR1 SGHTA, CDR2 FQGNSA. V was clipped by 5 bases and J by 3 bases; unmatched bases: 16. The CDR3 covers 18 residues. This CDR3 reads CASSTTAPSSGSGYEQYF. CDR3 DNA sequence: TGTGCCAGCAGCACGACCGCGCCTTCTAGCGGGAGTGGCTACGAGCAGTACTTC.

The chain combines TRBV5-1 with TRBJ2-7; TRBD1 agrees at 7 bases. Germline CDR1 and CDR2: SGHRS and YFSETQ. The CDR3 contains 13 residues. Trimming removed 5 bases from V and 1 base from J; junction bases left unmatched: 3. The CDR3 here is CASRYRGSYEQYF. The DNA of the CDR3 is TGCGCCAGCAGGTACAGGGGTTCCTACGAGCAGTACTTC.

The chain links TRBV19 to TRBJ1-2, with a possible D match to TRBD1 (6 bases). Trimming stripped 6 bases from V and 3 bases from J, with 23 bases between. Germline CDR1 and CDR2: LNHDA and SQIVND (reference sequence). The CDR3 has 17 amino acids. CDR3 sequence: CASRVGGAWKTDYGYTF. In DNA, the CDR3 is TGTGCCAGTAGGGTAGGGGGGGCCTGGAAGACGGACTATGGCTACACCTTC.

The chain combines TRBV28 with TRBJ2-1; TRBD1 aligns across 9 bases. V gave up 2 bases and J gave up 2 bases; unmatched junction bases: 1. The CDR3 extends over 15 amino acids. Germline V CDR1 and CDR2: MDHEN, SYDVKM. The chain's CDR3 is CASSLGTGTYNEQFF. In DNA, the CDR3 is TGTGCCAGCAGTTTAGGGACAGGGACCTACAATGAGCAGTTCTTC. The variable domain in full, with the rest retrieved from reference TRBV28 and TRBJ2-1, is DVKVTQSSRYLVKRTGEKVFLECVQDMDHENMFWYRQDPGLGLRLIYFSYDVKMKEKGDIPEGYSVSREKKERFSLILESASTNQTSMYLCASSLGTGTYNEQFFGPGTRLTVL.

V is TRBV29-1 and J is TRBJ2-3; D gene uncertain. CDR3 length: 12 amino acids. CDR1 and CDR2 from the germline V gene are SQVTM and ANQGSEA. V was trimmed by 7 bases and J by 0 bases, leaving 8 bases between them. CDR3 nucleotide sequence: TGCAGCGGGATCAGGAGCACAGATACGCAGTATTTT. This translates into CSGIRSTDTQYF.

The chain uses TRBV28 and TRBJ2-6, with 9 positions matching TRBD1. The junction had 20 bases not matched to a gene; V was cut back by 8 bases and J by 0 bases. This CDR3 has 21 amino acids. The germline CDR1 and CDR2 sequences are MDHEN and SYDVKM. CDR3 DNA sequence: TGTGCCAGCTCCACCTATTGGGACAGGGTAATTTCCGGCTCTGGGGCCAACGTCCTGACTTTC. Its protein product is CASSTYWDRVISGSGANVLTF.

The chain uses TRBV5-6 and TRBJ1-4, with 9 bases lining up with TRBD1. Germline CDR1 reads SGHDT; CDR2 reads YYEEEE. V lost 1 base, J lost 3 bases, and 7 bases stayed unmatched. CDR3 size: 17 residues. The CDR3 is CASSLIGTGKANEKLFF. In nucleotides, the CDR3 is TGTGCCAGCAGCTTGATCGGGACAGGGAAAGCTAATGAAAAACTGTTTTTT.

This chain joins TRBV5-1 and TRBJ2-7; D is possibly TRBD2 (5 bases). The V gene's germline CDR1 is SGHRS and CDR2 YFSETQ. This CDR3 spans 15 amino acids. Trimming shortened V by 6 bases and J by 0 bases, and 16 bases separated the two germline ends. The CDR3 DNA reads TGCGCCAGCACCCTAGAGGGTACGAGCTCCTACGAGCAGTACTTC. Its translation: CASTLEGTSSYEQYF.

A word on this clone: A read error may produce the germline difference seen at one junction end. The CDR3 nucleotides read TGCGCTAGCAGCTTGGGGGACAGGGGACATGAGCAGTTCTTC. It encodes CASSLGDRGHEQFF. The J gene is TRBJ2-1, the V gene TRBV5-1; 10 nucleotides match TRBD1. The CDR3 is 14 residues long. Germline CDR1 reads SGHRS; CDR2 reads YFSETQ.

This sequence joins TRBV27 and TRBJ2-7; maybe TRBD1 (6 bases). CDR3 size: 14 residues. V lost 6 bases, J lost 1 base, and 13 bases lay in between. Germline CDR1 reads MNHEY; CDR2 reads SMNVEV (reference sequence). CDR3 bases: TGTGCCAGCAGCTTCCGCGACAGGTCCTACGAGCAGTACTTC. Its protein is CASSFRDRSYEQYF.

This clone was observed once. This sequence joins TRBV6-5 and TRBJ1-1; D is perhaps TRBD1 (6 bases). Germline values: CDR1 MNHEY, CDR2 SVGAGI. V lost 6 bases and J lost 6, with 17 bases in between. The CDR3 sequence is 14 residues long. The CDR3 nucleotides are TGTGCCAGCAGCCCGCCGGGGGGGCGAGCTGAAGCTTTCTTT. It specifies CASSPPGGRAEAFF.

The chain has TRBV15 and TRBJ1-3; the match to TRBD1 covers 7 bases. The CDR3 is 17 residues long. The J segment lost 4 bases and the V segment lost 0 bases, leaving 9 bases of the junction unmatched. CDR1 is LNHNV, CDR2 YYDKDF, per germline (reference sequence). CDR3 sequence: CATSRDVGGRGGNTIYF. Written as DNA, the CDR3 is TGTGCCACCAGCAGAGATGTAGGCGGCAGGGGGGGAAACACCATATATTTT.

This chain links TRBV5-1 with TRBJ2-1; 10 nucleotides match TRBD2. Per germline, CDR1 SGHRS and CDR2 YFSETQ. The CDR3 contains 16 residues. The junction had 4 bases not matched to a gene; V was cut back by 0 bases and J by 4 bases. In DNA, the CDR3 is TGCGCCAGCAGCTTGGATGTAGCGGGGGGTTACAATGAGCAGTTCTTC. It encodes CASSLDVAGGYNEQFF.